Listed below are T cell receptor beta chains from one sample, sequenced in a study of blood T cell repertoires in COVID-19. The repertoire was sequenced with immunoSEQ multiplex PCR; TCRdb's copy has only in-frame clones and lacks some. This sample has fewer than 15,000 clones, with about 89% found just once. Sample: peripheral blood. All receptors come from a woman between 65 and 79 years old in a cohort sampled during active or convalescent COVID-19. The CDR3 runs from the conserved cysteine through the conserved F or W. The order of the fields is CDR3 length, D gene, clone size, V gene, J gene, CDR3 DNA, CDR3 protein. The D gene is left open where the match is weak. Some rows mark clone size as missing; the rest say once, few, many or name a class of expanded clone.

len: 12; d_gene: NA; abundance: NA; v_gene: TRBV6-1; j_gene: TRBJ1-4; CDR3nt: TGTGCCAGCAGTCGCGGAAATGAAAAACTGTTTTTT; CDR3aa: CASSRGNEKLFF
len: 15; d_gene: TRBD2; abundance: once; v_gene: TRBV7-2; j_gene: TRBJ2-3; CDR3nt: TGTGCCAGCAGCTATAGCGGGGGGGCGACGAGTACGCAGTATTTT; CDR3aa: CASSYSGGATSTQYF
len: 16; d_gene: NA; abundance: NA; v_gene: TRBV4-3; j_gene: TRBJ1-6; CDR3nt: TGCGCCAGCAGCCAGGAGTTTGACAGGCTTAATTCACCCCTCCACTTT; CDR3aa: CASSQEFDRLNSPLHF
len: 14; d_gene: NA; abundance: NA; v_gene: TRBV5-1; j_gene: TRBJ1-1; CDR3nt: TGCGCCAGCAGGACAGGCCCCATGAACACTGAAGCTTTCTTT; CDR3aa: CASRTGPMNTEAFF
len: 14; d_gene: NA; abundance: NA; v_gene: TRBV28; j_gene: TRBJ2-1; CDR3nt: TGTGCCAGCAGTTCCTCAACGGTAAACAATGAGCAGTTCTTC; CDR3aa: CASSSSTVNNEQFF
len: 13; d_gene: NA; abundance: once; v_gene: TRBV6-5; j_gene: TRBJ2-1; CDR3nt: TGTGCCAGCAGTTACTCGACCGGGAATGAGCAGTTCTTC; CDR3aa: CASSYSTGNEQFF
len: 15; d_gene: NA; abundance: NA; v_gene: TRBV7-2; j_gene: TRBJ2-5; CDR3nt: TGTGCCAGCAGCTTATCCCGACTACCCCAAGAGACCCAGTACTTC; CDR3aa: CASSLSRLPQETQYF
len: 13; d_gene: NA; abundance: NA; v_gene: TRBV11-2; j_gene: TRBJ2-5; CDR3nt: TGTGCCAGCAGCTTCCGGTACCAAGAGACCCAGTACTTC; CDR3aa: CASSFRYQETQYF
len: 12; d_gene: TRBD1; abundance: NA; v_gene: TRBV12-3/TRBV12-4; j_gene: TRBJ1-2; CDR3nt: TGTGCCAGCAGTTTTACAGGGGGCGGCTACACCTTC; CDR3aa: CASSFTGGGYTF
len: 16; d_gene: TRBD1; abundance: NA; v_gene: TRBV5-6; j_gene: TRBJ2-1; CDR3nt: TGTGCCAGCAGCCCTGTAACAGGGGGCCCCTACAATGAGCAGTTCTTC; CDR3aa: CASSPVTGGPYNEQFF
len: 15; d_gene: NA; abundance: NA; v_gene: TRBV6-1; j_gene: TRBJ2-2; CDR3nt: TGTGCCAGCAGTGAAAACCTACCGCGGGCCGGGGAGCTGTTTTTT; CDR3aa: CASSENLPRAGELFF
len: 13; d_gene: NA; abundance: NA; v_gene: TRBV3-1/TRBV3-2; j_gene: TRBJ1-1; CDR3nt: TGTGCCAGCAGCCCTCCAGAGAACACTGAAGCTTTCTTT; CDR3aa: CASSPPENTEAFF
len: 19; d_gene: TRBD1; abundance: NA; v_gene: TRBV15; j_gene: TRBJ1-2; CDR3nt: TGTGCCACCAGCAGAGAGCGGGGAAGGACAGGGAGGGGTAACTATGGCTACACCTTC; CDR3aa: CATSRERGRTGRGNYGYTF
len: 15; d_gene: TRBD2; abundance: NA; v_gene: TRBV7-6; j_gene: TRBJ2-7; CDR3nt: TGTGCCAGCAGCCCAGCGGTGCGGGGGGACTACGAGCAGTACTTC; CDR3aa: CASSPAVRGDYEQYF
len: 13; d_gene: NA; abundance: NA; v_gene: TRBV2; j_gene: TRBJ2-5; CDR3nt: TGTGCCAGCAAAGTGTTTACACGAGAGACCCAGTACTTC; CDR3aa: CASKVFTRETQYF
len: 17; d_gene: TRBD1; abundance: once; v_gene: TRBV16; j_gene: TRBJ2-7; CDR3nt: TGTGCCAGCAGCCGGTGGGACAGGGAAGCGCTTCCCTACGAGCAGTACTTC; CDR3aa: CASSRWDREALPYEQYF
len: 15; d_gene: NA; abundance: NA; v_gene: TRBV4-3; j_gene: TRBJ1-5; CDR3nt: TGCGCCAGCAGCCAAGAAGTTGTAGGCAATCAGCCCCAGCATTTT; CDR3aa: CASSQEVVGNQPQHF
len: 18; d_gene: TRBD1; abundance: NA; v_gene: TRBV28; j_gene: TRBJ1-6; CDR3nt: TGTGCCAGCAGTTCGAGACAGGGGTTCAGTGTACATAATTCACCCCTCCACTTT; CDR3aa: CASSSRQGFSVHNSPLHF
len: 17; d_gene: TRBD1; abundance: few; v_gene: TRBV5-6; j_gene: TRBJ1-3; CDR3nt: TGTGCCAGCAGTTCGCCGGGACAGGCGTACTCTGGAAACACCATATATTTT; CDR3aa: CASSSPGQAYSGNTIYF
len: 15; d_gene: TRBD2; abundance: once; v_gene: TRBV7-8; j_gene: TRBJ2-7; CDR3nt: TGTGCCAGCAGCCCACGGACTAGCGGGGTGTACGAGCAGTACTTC; CDR3aa: CASSPRTSGVYEQYF
len: 16; d_gene: NA; abundance: NA; v_gene: TRBV5-1; j_gene: TRBJ1-2; CDR3nt: TGCGCCAGCAGCAGGGAGGGTGCCCCACAGGGCCGGGGCTACACCTTC; CDR3aa: CASSREGAPQGRGYTF
len: 16; d_gene: NA; abundance: NA; v_gene: TRBV6-2/TRBV6-3; j_gene: TRBJ2-7; CDR3nt: TGTGCCAGCAGTTACTCATCCGGCAGGGCGAGGTACGAGCAGTACTTC; CDR3aa: CASSYSSGRARYEQYF
len: 15; d_gene: TRBD1; abundance: NA; v_gene: TRBV18; j_gene: TRBJ1-1; CDR3nt: TGTGCCAGCTCACCACGGACAGGGCTGGACACTGAAGCTTTCTTT; CDR3aa: CASSPRTGLDTEAFF
len: 16; d_gene: TRBD1; abundance: NA; v_gene: TRBV4-2; j_gene: TRBJ2-1; CDR3nt: TGTGCCAGCAGCCAAGACGGGACGGACAGGCTAAATGAGCAGTTCTTC; CDR3aa: CASSQDGTDRLNEQFF
len: 10; d_gene: NA; abundance: NA; v_gene: TRBV20-1; j_gene: TRBJ2-7; CDR3nt: TGCAGTGCCCTGGACTCTGAGCAGTACTTC; CDR3aa: CSALDSEQYF
len: 14; d_gene: TRBD1; abundance: NA; v_gene: TRBV7-2; j_gene: TRBJ1-4; CDR3nt: TGTGCCAGCAGCTTAACAGGGGGCAATGAAAAACTGTTTTTT; CDR3aa: CASSLTGGNEKLFF
len: 15; d_gene: TRBD2; abundance: NA; v_gene: TRBV6-7; j_gene: TRBJ2-5; CDR3nt: TGTGCCAGCAGTCTAGCGGGGGGGCCCCGGGAGACCCAGTACTTC; CDR3aa: CASSLAGGPRETQYF
len: 12; d_gene: NA; abundance: NA; v_gene: TRBV4-3; j_gene: TRBJ2-7; CDR3nt: TGCGCCAGCAGGGGAACCACAGGAGAGCAGTACTTC; CDR3aa: CASRGTTGEQYF
len: 16; d_gene: TRBD2; abundance: NA; v_gene: TRBV18; j_gene: TRBJ2-3; CDR3nt: TGTGCCAGCTCACCAGTGAGCGGGGGCCCCACAGATACGCAGTATTTT; CDR3aa: CASSPVSGGPTDTQYF
len: 15; d_gene: NA; abundance: NA; v_gene: TRBV6-5; j_gene: TRBJ2-7; CDR3nt: TGTGCCAGCAGTTACACGGCCGCAGGGCGTTCCGAGCAGTACTTC; CDR3aa: CASSYTAAGRSEQYF
len: 13; d_gene: NA; abundance: NA; v_gene: TRBV7-9; j_gene: TRBJ1-6; CDR3nt: TGTGCCAGCAGCCTAGAAGCTAATTCACCCCTCCACTTT; CDR3aa: CASSLEANSPLHF
len: 13; d_gene: NA; abundance: NA; v_gene: TRBV3-1/TRBV3-2; j_gene: TRBJ2-3; CDR3nt: TGTGCCAGCAGTCTGAGGGGGTCCGATACGCAGTATTTT; CDR3aa: CASSLRGSDTQYF
len: 15; d_gene: NA; abundance: once; v_gene: TRBV5-4; j_gene: TRBJ2-3; CDR3nt: TGTGCCAGCAGCCCGGGAAACCCATGGACGACTACGCAGTATTTT; CDR3aa: CASSPGNPWTTTQYF
len: 16; d_gene: NA; abundance: NA; v_gene: TRBV28; j_gene: TRBJ2-7; CDR3nt: TGTGCCAGCAGTTTACCTACGGGGGTTTCACCCTACGAGCAGTACTTC; CDR3aa: CASSLPTGVSPYEQYF
len: 15; d_gene: NA; abundance: NA; v_gene: TRBV18; j_gene: TRBJ1-6; CDR3nt: TGTGCCAGCTCAACAGGGAGTACGTATAATTCACCCCTCCACTTT; CDR3aa: CASSTGSTYNSPLHF
len: 17; d_gene: NA; abundance: NA; v_gene: TRBV4-3; j_gene: TRBJ2-3; CDR3nt: TGCGCCAGCAGCCAAGATAGGAGGCCGACTCGCACAGATACGCAGTATTTT; CDR3aa: CASSQDRRPTRTDTQYF
len: 14; d_gene: NA; abundance: NA; v_gene: TRBV9; j_gene: TRBJ2-5; CDR3nt: TGTGCCAGCAGCGTAGCACCACTCCAAGAGACCCAGTACTTC; CDR3aa: CASSVAPLQETQYF
len: 13; d_gene: NA; abundance: NA; v_gene: TRBV12-3/TRBV12-4; j_gene: TRBJ1-2; CDR3nt: TGTGCCAGCAGGCTAGACAGTCCCTATGGCTACACCTTC; CDR3aa: CASRLDSPYGYTF
len: 15; d_gene: NA; abundance: NA; v_gene: TRBV28; j_gene: TRBJ1-5; CDR3nt: TGTGCCAGCAGCTATTCGGGTTTTAGCAATCAGCCCCAGCATTTT; CDR3aa: CASSYSGFSNQPQHF